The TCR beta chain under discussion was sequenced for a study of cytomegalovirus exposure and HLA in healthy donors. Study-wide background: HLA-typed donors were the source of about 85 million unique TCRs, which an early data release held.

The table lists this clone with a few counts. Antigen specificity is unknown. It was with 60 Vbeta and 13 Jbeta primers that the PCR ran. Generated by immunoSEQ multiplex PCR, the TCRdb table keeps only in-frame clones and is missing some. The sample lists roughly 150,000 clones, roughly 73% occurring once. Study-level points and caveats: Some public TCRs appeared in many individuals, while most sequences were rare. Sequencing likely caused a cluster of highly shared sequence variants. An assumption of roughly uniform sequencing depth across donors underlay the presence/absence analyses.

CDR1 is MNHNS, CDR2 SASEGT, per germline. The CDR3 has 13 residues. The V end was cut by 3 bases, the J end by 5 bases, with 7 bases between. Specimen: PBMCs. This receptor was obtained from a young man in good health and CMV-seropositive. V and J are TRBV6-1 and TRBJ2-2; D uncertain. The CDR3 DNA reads TGTGCCAGCAGTGAGTTTTTAACCGGGGAGCTGTTTTTT. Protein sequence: CASSEFLTGELFF.